Shown below are 6 T cell receptor beta chains from a single sample sequenced in a study of shared clonotypes between healthy human individuals. Produced via immunoSEQ multiplex PCR; TCRdb's table is partial and in-frame only. Here the sample spans a few million clones, around 94% being singletons. Sequencing was done on a sample of naive CD4+ T cells sorted from blood. Sample subset: CD45RA+ positively selected. All receptors derive from a man younger than 35 in good health.

The table lists this clone with a count of one. V is TRBV4-3 and J is TRBJ1-6; 9 nucleotides line up with TRBD1. Germline V gene data show CDR1 as LGHNA and CDR2 as YSLEER. CDR3 length: 15 residues. V shed 6 bases, J shed 7 bases, and the junction held 7 bases outside the gene matches. The CDR3 reads CASRDEQGANSPLHF. CDR3 in DNA: TGCGCCAGCAGAGACGAACAGGGGGCGAATTCACCCCTCCACTTT.

A note on this clone: This sample includes further DNA sequences coding for the same CDR3. This sequence joins TRBV5-1 and TRBJ2-2, with D perhaps TRBD2 (5 bases). CDR3 length: 15 residues. V was shortened by 2 bases and J by 1 base, with 9 bases between the two germline ends. The V gene's germline CDR1 is SGHRS and CDR2 YFSETQ. Here the CDR3 DNA reads TGCGCCAGCAGCTTATCCGCGGGGAACACCGGGGAGCTGTTTTTT. This translates into CASSLSAGNTGELFF.

This clone was counted a single time. The chain combines TRBV30 with TRBJ2-7; D might be TRBD2 (6 bases). Trimming pared 3 bases from V and 6 bases from J, leaving 12 bases between. Per germline, CDR1 GTSNPN and CDR2 SVGIG (reference sequence). The CDR3 is made up of 12 amino acids. The CDR3 DNA reads as TGTGCCTGGAGAGGTTGGAGGGTCGAGCAGTACTTC. Translated: CAWRGWRVEQYF. Combining the CDR3 with reference TRBV30 and TRBJ2-7 gives the whole variable domain SQTIHQWPATLVQPVGSPLSLECTVEGTSNPNLYWYRQAAGRGLQLLFYSVGIGQISSEVPQNLSASRPQDRQFILSSKKLLLSDSGFYLCAWRGWRVEQYFGPGTRLTVT.

This chain connects TRBV10-3 to TRBJ2-5; the match to TRBD2 covers 7 bases. The CDR3 is 14 amino acids. Germline V lookup: CDR1 ENHRY, CDR2 SYGVKD. CDR3 coding DNA: TGTGGTACATCATCCGCGGGGGTCGGTGAGACCCAGTACTTC. It encodes CGTSSAGVGETQYF.

The V gene is TRBV6-5, the J gene TRBJ1-2; D is possibly TRBD1 (6 bases). The length of the CDR3 is 12 residues. Trimming stripped 6 bases from V and 6 bases from J, with 11 bases between. Per germline, CDR1 MNHEY and CDR2 SVGAGI. In nucleotides, the CDR3 is TGTGCCAGCAGGTCACAGGGAGATGGCTACACCTTC. The encoded protein is CASRSQGDGYTF.

This sequence joins TRBV4-1 and TRBJ2-5; D is unresolved. Germline V gives CDR1 MGHRA, CDR2 YSYEKL. This CDR3 has 13 residues. The germline V and J ends were trimmed by 3 bases and 5 bases, with 10 bases remaining between them. The CDR3 DNA is TGCGCCAGCAGCCAGTGGCTGACGGAGACCCAGTACTTC. Protein product: CASSQWLTETQYF.